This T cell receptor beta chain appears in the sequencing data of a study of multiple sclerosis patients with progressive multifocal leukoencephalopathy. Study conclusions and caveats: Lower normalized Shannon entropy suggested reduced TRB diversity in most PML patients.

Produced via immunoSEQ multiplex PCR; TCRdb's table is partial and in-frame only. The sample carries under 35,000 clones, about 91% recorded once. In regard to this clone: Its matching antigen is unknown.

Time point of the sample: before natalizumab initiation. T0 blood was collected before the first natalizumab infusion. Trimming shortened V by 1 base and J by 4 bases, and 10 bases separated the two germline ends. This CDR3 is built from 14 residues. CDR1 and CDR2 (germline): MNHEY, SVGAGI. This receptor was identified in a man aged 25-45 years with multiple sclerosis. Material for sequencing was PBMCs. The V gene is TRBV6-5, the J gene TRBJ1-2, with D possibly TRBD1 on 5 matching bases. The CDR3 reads CASSYYQGSYGYTF. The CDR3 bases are TGTGCCAGCAGTTACTATCAGGGAAGCTATGGCTACACCTTC.